What follows are 17 T cell receptor beta chains derived from one specimen sequenced in a study of blood T cell repertoires in COVID-19. The method was immunoSEQ multiplex PCR; TCRdb's version includes in-frame clones alone and lacks a portion of them. This sample has roughly 100,000 clones; around 90% occur once, and the top ten carry 3.5%. Source material: peripheral blood. These receptors were collected from a woman aged 55 to 70 with acute or convalescent COVID-19.

The J gene is TRBJ2-3, the V gene TRBV7-9, with no clear D. V was shortened by 4 bases and J by 3 bases, with 5 bases between the two germline ends. The CDR3 is 12 residues long. Per germline, CDR1 SEHNR and CDR2 FQNEAQ (reference sequence). DNA for the CDR3: TGTGCCAGCAGCTCGACTACAGATACGCAGTATTTT. This encodes CASSSTTDTQYF. Supplemented by reference TRBV7-9 and TRBJ2-3, the full variable domain reads DTGVSQNPRHKITKRGQNVTFRCDPISEHNRLYWYRQTLGQGPEFLTYFQNEAQLEKSRLLSDRFSAERPKGSFSTLEIQRTEQGDSAMYLCASSSTTDTQYFGPGTRLTVL.

Details on this clone: The same CDR3 arises from other DNA sequences in this sample as well. J is TRBJ1-1 and V is TRBV2, with D possibly being TRBD1 (6 bases). Germline loops: CDR1 SNHLY, CDR2 FYNNEI. The V and J ends lost 5 bases and 1 base respectively, with 11 bases between them. This CDR3 is 14 amino acids long. The DNA of the CDR3 is TGTGCCAGCAGTACTGGGGGCGGGAACACTGAAGCTTTCTTT. Protein: CASSTGGGNTEAFF.

The rearrangement links TRBV6-6 to TRBJ1-1, with D possibly TRBD1 on 5 matching bases. Trimming pared 6 bases from V and 4 bases from J, leaving 15 bases between. The germline CDR1 and CDR2 sequences are MNHNY and SVGAGI (reference sequence). The CDR3 contains 14 residues. The CDR3 region has the DNA TGTGCCAGCAGCTCCGGAGGGGTTCCCACTGAAGCTTTCTTT. This gives the protein CASSSGGVPTEAFF.

The chain couples TRBV19 to TRBJ1-3; D perhaps matches TRBD1 (6 bases). V lost 6 bases, J lost 2 bases, and 20 bases lay in between. The CDR3 contains 17 residues. CDR1 and CDR2 (germline): LNHDA, SQIVND (reference sequence). The CDR3 sequence is CASSTTLTGTTGNTIYF. In DNA, the CDR3 is TGTGCCAGTAGCACAACCCTCACCGGGACAACTGGAAACACCATATATTTT.

This clone was recorded only once. This chain connects TRBV6-5 to TRBJ1-1; 7 bases agree with TRBD1. This CDR3 contains 16 residues. Per germline, CDR1 MNHEY and CDR2 SVGAGI. J was trimmed by 1 base and V by 2 bases; bases with no gene match: 7. Here the CDR3 DNA reads TGTGCCAGCAGTTACCTCAGGGGGGCAAGGAACACTGAAGCTTTCTTT. The encoded protein is CASSYLRGARNTEAFF.

CDR3 amino acids: CAWDGTSGSPDTQYF. Here the CDR3 DNA reads TGTGCCTGGGACGGGACTAGCGGGAGCCCAGATACGCAGTATTTT. The rearrangement links TRBV30 to TRBJ2-3; 14 bases match TRBD2. The CDR3 is 15 amino acids. Germline CDR1 GTSNPN, CDR2 SVGIG (reference sequence). V lost 5 bases, J lost 4 bases, and 5 bases stayed unmatched.

The V call is TRBV6-5, the J call TRBJ1-4; 7 nucleotides match TRBD1. Losses at the gene ends were 6 bases for V and 3 bases for J; bases not matched to a gene: 4. Germline loops: CDR1 MNHEY, CDR2 SVGAGI. The CDR3 runs 14 residues. CDR3 coding DNA: TGTGCCAGCAGAGAGGGACAGCCTAATGAAAAACTGTTTTTT. This sequence encodes CASREGQPNEKLFF.

This chain joins TRBV5-1 and TRBJ1-3; 9 nucleotides agree with TRBD1. This CDR3 spans 16 amino acids. Trimming cost V 0 bases and J 2 bases; bases outside gene matches: 3. CDR1 and CDR2 (germline): SGHRS, YFSETQ. The CDR3 DNA reads as TGCGCCAGCAGCTTGGCCGGGACAGGGACTGGAAACACCATATATTTT. Protein: CASSLAGTGTGNTIYF.

The gene calls are TRBV2 and TRBJ2-1; TRBD1 matches 7 bases. The CDR3 has 15 residues. V lost 5 bases, J lost 4 bases, and 8 bases stayed unmatched. The germline gives CDR1 SNHLY, CDR2 FYNNEI. CDR3 sequence reads: CASSRQGGGYNEQFF. In nucleotides, the CDR3 is TGTGCCAGCAGTAGACAGGGTGGGGGATACAATGAGCAGTTCTTC.

This clone was observed a few times. This CDR3 reads CASKQTSTNEQFF. The CDR3 DNA sequence: TGTGCCAGTAAACAGACTAGTACTAATGAGCAGTTCTTC. V is TRBV19 and J is TRBJ2-1; D is perhaps TRBD2 (6 bases). The CDR3 totals 13 residues. Germline V gives CDR1 LNHDA, CDR2 SQIVND (reference sequence). Trimming left V 7 bases short and J 7 bases short, with 14 bases between.

CDR3 region: CASSPGTGFREKLFF. For the CDR3, the DNA is TGTGCCAGTAGTCCGGGGACAGGGTTTCGTGAAAAACTGTTTTTT. The chain employs TRBV19 and TRBJ1-4; 9 positions match TRBD1. Germline V CDR1 and CDR2: LNHDA, SQIVND (reference sequence). This CDR3 comprises 15 residues. J gave up 7 bases and V 5 bases, and 8 bases lay outside the gene matches.

The rearrangement links TRBV5-5 to TRBJ1-2; D call uncertain. The CDR3 runs to 12 residues. V was trimmed by 1 base and J by 4 bases, leaving 5 bases between them. CDR1 is SGHKS and CDR2 is YYEKEE in the germline V gene (reference sequence). The CDR3 DNA reads as TGTGCCAGCAGCTTGACGAGCTATGGCTACACCTTC. Encoded protein: CASSLTSYGYTF.

This clone appeared a single time. V usage is TRBV7-2 and J usage is TRBJ2-1; TRBD2 agrees at 11 bases. V was pared by 7 bases and J by 1 base, with 9 bases of the junction left unmatched. This CDR3 comprises 17 residues. From germline, CDR1 is SGHTA and CDR2 FQGNSA. Here the CDR3 reads CASMPSGGWGSYNEQFF. In nucleotides, the CDR3 is TGTGCCAGCATGCCTAGCGGGGGGTGGGGTTCCTACAATGAGCAGTTCTTC.

This clone was seen once. This chain uses TRBV5-1 with TRBJ1-4; a possible D gene is TRBD1 (6 bases). The CDR3 is 15 residues long. The ends were cut back, 3 bases at V and 4 bases at J, with 13 bases in the middle. CDR1 and CDR2 from the germline V gene are SGHRS and YFSETQ. The CDR3 is CASSSRTAINEKLFF. CDR3 coding DNA: TGCGCCAGCAGCTCCCGGACAGCGATTAATGAAAAACTGTTTTTT.

This clone was detected only a few times. The chain joins TRBV7-3 to TRBJ2-3, with TRBD2 matching 12 bases. The CDR3 runs 14 residues. Germline lookup yields CDR1 SGHTA and CDR2 FQGTGA. V shed 5 bases, J shed 7 bases, and the junction held 4 bases outside the gene matches. CDR3 nucleotides: TGTGCCAGCAGCCTAGCGGGAGGGCGGAATACGCAGTATTTT. It encodes CASSLAGGRNTQYF.

The chain joins TRBV14 to TRBJ1-1; unclear D gene. Germline loops: CDR1 SGHDN, CDR2 FVKESK. Trimming cost V 0 bases and J 4 bases, with 6 bases left between them. CDR3 length: 13 residues. CDR3 protein: CASSQDLVTEAFF. The CDR3 DNA reads as TGTGCCAGCAGCCAAGATCTAGTCACTGAAGCTTTCTTT.

CDR3: CASSLVTPTYEQYF. As DNA, the CDR3 is TGTGCCAGCAGCTTAGTCACCCCTACCTACGAGCAGTACTTC. This chain joins TRBV11-2 and TRBJ2-7; D is unclear. Germline lookup yields CDR1 SGHAT and CDR2 FQNNGV. V lost 1 base to trimming and J lost 2 bases, with 9 bases between them. This CDR3 has 14 amino acids.